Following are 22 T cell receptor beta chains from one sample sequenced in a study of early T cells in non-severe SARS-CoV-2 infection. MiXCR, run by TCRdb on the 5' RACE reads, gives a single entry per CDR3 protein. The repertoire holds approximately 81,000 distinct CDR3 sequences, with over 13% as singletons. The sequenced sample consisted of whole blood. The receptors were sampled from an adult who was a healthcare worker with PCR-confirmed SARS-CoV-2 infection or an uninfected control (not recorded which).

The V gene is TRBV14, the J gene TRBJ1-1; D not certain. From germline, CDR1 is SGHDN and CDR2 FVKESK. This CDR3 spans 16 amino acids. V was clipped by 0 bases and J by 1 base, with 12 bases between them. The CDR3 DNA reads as TGTGCCAGCAGCCAAGAAGCCTCGAGGGCGAACACTGAAGCTTTCTTT. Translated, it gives CASSQEASRANTEAFF. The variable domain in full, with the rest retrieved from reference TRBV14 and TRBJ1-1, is EAGVTQFPSHSVIEKGQTVTLRCDPISGHDNLYWYRRVMGKEIKFLLHFVKESKQDESGMPNNRFLAERTGGTYSTLKVQPAELEDSGVYFCASSQEASRANTEAFFGQGTRLTVV.

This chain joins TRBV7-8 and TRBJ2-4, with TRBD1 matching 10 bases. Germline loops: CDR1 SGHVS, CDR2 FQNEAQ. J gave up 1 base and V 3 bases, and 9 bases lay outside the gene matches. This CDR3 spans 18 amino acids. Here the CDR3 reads CASSLGVWGQGAKNIQYF. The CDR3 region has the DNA TGTGCCAGCAGCTTGGGCGTTTGGGGACAGGGGGCCAAAAACATTCAGTACTTC.

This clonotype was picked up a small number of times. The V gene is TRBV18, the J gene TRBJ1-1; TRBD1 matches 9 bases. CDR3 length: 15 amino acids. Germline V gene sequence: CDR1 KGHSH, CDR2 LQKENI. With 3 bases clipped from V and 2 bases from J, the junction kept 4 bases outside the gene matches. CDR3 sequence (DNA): TGTGCCAGCTCACCCCAGGGACAGGGAAACACTGAAGCTTTCTTT. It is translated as CASSPQGQGNTEAFF.

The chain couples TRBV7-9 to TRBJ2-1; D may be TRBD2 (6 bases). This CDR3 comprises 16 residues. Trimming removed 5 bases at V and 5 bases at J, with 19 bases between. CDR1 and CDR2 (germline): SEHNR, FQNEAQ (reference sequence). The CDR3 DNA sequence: TGTGCCAGCAGCCAGTTCGCGGGATGGGCCAACAATGAGCAGTTCTTC. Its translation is CASSQFAGWANNEQFF.

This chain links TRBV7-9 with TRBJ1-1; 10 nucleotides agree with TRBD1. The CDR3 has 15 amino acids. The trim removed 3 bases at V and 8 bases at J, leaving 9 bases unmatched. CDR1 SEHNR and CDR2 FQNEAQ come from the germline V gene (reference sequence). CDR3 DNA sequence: TGTGCCAGCAGCTTGCTTGGGACAGGGGCGGGGGAAGCTTTCTTT. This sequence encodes CASSLLGTGAGEAFF.

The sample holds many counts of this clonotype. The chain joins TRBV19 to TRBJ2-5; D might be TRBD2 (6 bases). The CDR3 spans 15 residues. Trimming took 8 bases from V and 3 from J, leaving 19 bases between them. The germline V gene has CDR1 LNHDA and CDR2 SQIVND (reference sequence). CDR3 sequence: CASSTGVSGEETQYF. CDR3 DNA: TGTGCCAGTTCTACGGGAGTATCGGGTGAAGAGACCCAGTACTTC.

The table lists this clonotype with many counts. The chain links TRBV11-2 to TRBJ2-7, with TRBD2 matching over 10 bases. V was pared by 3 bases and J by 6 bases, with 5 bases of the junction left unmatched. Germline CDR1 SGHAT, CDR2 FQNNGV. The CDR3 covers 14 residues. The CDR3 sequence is CASSFGTSAVEQYF. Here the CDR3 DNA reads TGTGCCAGCAGCTTTGGGACTAGCGCTGTCGAGCAGTACTTC.

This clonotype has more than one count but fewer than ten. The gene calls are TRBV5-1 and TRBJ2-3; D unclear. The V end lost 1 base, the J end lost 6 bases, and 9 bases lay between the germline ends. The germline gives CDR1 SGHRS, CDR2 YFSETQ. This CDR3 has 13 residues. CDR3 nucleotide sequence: TGCGCCAGCAGCTTGTACTGGGTGGATACGCAGTATTTT. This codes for CASSLYWVDTQYF.

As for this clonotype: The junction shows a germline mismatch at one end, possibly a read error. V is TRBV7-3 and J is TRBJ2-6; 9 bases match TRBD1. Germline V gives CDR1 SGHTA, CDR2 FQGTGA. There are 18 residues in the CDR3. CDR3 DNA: TGTGCCAGCAGCCCCGGGACAGGGACAAACTCTGGGGCCAACGTCCTGACTTTT. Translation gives CASSPGTGTNSGANVLTF. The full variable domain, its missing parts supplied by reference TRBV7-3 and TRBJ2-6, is GAGVSQTPSNKVTEKGKYVELRCDPISGHTALYWYRQSLGQGPEFLIYFQGTGAADDSGLPNDRFFAVRPEGSVSTLKIQRTERGDSAVYLCASSPGTGTNSGANVLTFGAGSRLTVL.

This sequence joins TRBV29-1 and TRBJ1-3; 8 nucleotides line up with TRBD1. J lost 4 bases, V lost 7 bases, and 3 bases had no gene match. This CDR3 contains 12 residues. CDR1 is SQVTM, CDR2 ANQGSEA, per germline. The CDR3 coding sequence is TGCAGCGGCGGGACAGGAGGAAACACCATATATTTT. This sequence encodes CSGGTGGNTIYF.

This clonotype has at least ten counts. The CDR3 nucleotides read TGTGCCAGCAGTTTCGGCTTGGGGTCCGCCGAGCAGTACTTC. Its protein product is CASSFGLGSAEQYF. This chain links TRBV28 with TRBJ2-7; the D is unclear. CDR3 length: 14 amino acids. With 3 bases removed from V and 6 bases from J, the gap between germline ends came to 15 bases. CDR1 and CDR2 from the germline V gene are MDHEN and SYDVKM.

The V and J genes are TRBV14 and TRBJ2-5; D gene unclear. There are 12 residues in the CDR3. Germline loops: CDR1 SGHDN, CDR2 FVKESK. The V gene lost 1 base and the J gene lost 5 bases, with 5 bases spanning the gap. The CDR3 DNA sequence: TGTGCCAGCAGCCAAGTTACGGAGACCCAGTACTTC. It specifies CASSQVTETQYF.

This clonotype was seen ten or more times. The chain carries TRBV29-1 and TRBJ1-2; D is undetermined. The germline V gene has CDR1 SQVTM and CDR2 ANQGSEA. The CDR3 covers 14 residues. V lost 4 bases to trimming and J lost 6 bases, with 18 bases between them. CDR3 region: CSVVRSSWKDGYTF. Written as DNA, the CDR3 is TGCAGCGTTGTCCGGTCGTCGTGGAAGGATGGCTACACCTTC.

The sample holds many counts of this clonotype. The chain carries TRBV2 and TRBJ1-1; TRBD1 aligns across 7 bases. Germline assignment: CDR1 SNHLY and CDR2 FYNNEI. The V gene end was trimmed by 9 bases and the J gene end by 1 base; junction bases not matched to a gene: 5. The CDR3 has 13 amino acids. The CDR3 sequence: CARNRGKNTEAFF. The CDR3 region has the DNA TGTGCCAGGAACAGGGGAAAGAACACTGAAGCTTTCTTT.

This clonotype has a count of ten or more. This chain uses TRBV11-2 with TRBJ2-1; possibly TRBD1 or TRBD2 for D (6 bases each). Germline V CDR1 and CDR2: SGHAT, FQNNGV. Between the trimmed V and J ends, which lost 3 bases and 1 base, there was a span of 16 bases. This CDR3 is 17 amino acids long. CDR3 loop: CASSFRPGGRSYNEQFF. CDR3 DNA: TGTGCCAGCAGCTTTCGCCCCGGGGGCCGATCCTACAATGAGCAGTTCTTC.

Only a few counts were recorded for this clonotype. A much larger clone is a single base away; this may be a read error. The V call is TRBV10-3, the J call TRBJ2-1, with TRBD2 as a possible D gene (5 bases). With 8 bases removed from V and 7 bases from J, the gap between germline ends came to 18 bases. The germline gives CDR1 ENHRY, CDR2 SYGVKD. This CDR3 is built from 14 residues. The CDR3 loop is CAIRAADWGNEQFF. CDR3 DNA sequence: TGTGCCATCCGGGCAGCGGACTGGGGAAATGAGCAGTTCTTC.

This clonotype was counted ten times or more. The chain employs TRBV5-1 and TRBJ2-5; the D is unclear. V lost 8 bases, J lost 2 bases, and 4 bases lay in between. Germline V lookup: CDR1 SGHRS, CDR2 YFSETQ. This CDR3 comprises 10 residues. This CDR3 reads CARTQETQYF. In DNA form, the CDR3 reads TGCGCCAGGACTCAAGAGACCCAGTACTTC.

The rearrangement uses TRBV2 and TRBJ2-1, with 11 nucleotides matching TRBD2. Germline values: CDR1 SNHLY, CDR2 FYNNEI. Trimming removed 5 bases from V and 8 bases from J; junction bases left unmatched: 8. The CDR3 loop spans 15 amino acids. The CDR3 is CASSLLAGAADEQFF. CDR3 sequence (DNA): TGTGCCAGCAGTTTACTAGCGGGAGCTGCGGATGAGCAGTTCTTC.

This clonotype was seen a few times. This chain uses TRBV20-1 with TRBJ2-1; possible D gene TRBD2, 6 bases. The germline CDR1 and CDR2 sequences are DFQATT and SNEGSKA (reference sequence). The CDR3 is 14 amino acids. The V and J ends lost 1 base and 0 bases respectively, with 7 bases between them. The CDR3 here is CSARGSGSYNEQFF. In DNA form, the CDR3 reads TGCAGTGCTAGAGGTAGCGGCTCCTACAATGAGCAGTTCTTC.

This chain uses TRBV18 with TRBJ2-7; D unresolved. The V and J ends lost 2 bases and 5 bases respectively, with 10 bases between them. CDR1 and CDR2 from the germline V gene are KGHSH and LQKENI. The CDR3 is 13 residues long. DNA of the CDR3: TGTGCCAGCTCACCAAACTTCAGTGACGAGCAGTACTTC. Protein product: CASSPNFSDEQYF.

CDR3 protein: CASSRGGRENTEAFF. CDR3 coding DNA: TGTGCCAGCAGCAGAGGGGGCAGGGAGAACACTGAAGCTTTCTTT. J is TRBJ1-1 and V is TRBV7-9, with 7 bases identical to TRBD1. Germline V gene data show CDR1 as SEHNR and CDR2 as FQNEAQ (reference sequence). Germline trimming cut 5 bases from V and 1 base from J; bases unmatched to any gene: 7. This CDR3 comprises 15 residues.

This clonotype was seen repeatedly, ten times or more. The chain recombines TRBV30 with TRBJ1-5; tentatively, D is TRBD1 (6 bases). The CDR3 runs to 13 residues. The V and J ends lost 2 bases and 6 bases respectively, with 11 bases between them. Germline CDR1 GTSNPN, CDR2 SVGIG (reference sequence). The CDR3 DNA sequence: TGTGCCTGGAGTTTACAGGGTGGTCAGCCCCAGCATTTT. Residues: CAWSLQGGQPQHF.